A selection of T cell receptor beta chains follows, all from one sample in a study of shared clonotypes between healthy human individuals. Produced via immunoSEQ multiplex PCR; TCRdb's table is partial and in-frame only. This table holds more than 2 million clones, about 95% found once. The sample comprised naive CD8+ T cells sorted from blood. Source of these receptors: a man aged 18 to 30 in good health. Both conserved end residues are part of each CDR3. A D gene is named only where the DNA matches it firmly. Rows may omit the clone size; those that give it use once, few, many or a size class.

CDR3aa: CSVEEGNYGYTF
CDR3nt: TGCAGCGTTGAAGAGGGCAACTATGGCTACACCTTC
v_gene: TRBV29-1
j_gene: TRBJ1-2
abundance: .
d_gene: .

CDR3aa: CASSPMGNEQFF
CDR3nt: TGCGCCAGCAGCCCCATGGGTAATGAGCAGTTCTTC
v_gene: TRBV4-1
j_gene: TRBJ2-1
abundance: .
d_gene: .

CDR3aa: CAWSPRGLVTGNEQFF
CDR3nt: TGTGCCTGGAGTCCGCGGGGACTAGTTACAGGCAATGAGCAGTTCTTC
v_gene: TRBV30
j_gene: TRBJ2-1
abundance: .
d_gene: TRBD2

CDR3aa: CACRAGWNTGELFF
CDR3nt: TGTGCCTGTCGGGCGGGGTGGAACACCGGGGAGCTGTTTTTT
v_gene: TRBV30
j_gene: TRBJ2-2
abundance: .
d_gene: .

CDR3aa: CANSLPGELFF
CDR3nt: TGTGCCAACAGTTTACCCGGGGAGCTGTTTTTT
v_gene: TRBV28
j_gene: TRBJ2-2
abundance: .
d_gene: .

CDR3aa: CASSRTGRNEQFF
CDR3nt: TGTGCCAGCAGCCGGACAGGGAGGAATGAGCAGTTCTTC
v_gene: TRBV7-2
j_gene: TRBJ2-1
abundance: .
d_gene: TRBD1

CDR3aa: CASSEPGTGWYEQYF
CDR3nt: TGTGCCAGCAGTGAACCCGGGACAGGGTGGTACGAGCAGTACTTC
v_gene: TRBV6-1
j_gene: TRBJ2-7
abundance: .
d_gene: TRBD1

CDR3aa: CASSYRTDYSNQPQHF
CDR3nt: TGTGCCAGCAGTTATCGGACAGATTATAGCAATCAGCCCCAGCATTTT
v_gene: TRBV6-6
j_gene: TRBJ1-5
abundance: .
d_gene: .

CDR3aa: CASSQDRRFYNSPLHF
CDR3nt: TGCGCCAGCAGCCAAGATCGACGATTCTATAATTCACCCCTCCACTTT
v_gene: TRBV4-1
j_gene: TRBJ1-6
abundance: .
d_gene: .

CDR3aa: CASSLSLRDSQKETQYF
CDR3nt: TGCGCCAGCAGCTTATCCCTCCGGGACAGTCAGAAAGAGACCCAGTACTTC
v_gene: TRBV5-1
j_gene: TRBJ2-5
abundance: .
d_gene: TRBD1

CDR3aa: CASSARAGVSGTQYF
CDR3nt: TGTGCCAGCAGTGCTCGAGCGGGGGTGTCGGGCACCCAGTACTTC
v_gene: TRBV2
j_gene: TRBJ2-5
abundance: .
d_gene: TRBD2

CDR3aa: CAWTDAGNTIYF
CDR3nt: TGTGCCTGGACGGATGCCGGAAACACCATATATTTT
v_gene: TRBV30
j_gene: TRBJ1-3
abundance: .
d_gene: .

CDR3aa: CASSQVLGDTYEQYF
CDR3nt: TGCGCCAGCAGCCAAGTCTTAGGGGATACCTACGAGCAGTACTTC
v_gene: TRBV4-3
j_gene: TRBJ2-7
abundance: once
d_gene: .

CDR3aa: CASSPRMGALGYTF
CDR3nt: TGCGCCAGCAGCCCCCGGATGGGGGCTTTGGGCTACACCTTC
v_gene: TRBV4-1
j_gene: TRBJ1-2
abundance: .
d_gene: .

CDR3aa: CATRTFIGYTF
CDR3nt: TGTGCCACCAGGACTTTCATCGGCTACACCTTC
v_gene: TRBV27
j_gene: TRBJ1-2
abundance: .
d_gene: .

CDR3aa: CASSSTLAELRYEQYF
CDR3nt: TGCGCCAGCAGCTCTACACTAGCGGAGCTTCGTTACGAGCAGTACTTC
v_gene: TRBV5-1
j_gene: TRBJ2-7
abundance: .
d_gene: TRBD2

CDR3aa: CASSLATADLDEKLFF
CDR3nt: TGTGCCAGCAGTTTAGCGACAGCCGATCTTGATGAAAAACTGTTTTTT
v_gene: TRBV28
j_gene: TRBJ1-4
abundance: .
d_gene: .

CDR3aa: CASSLEAAQETQYF
CDR3nt: TGTGCCAGCAGTTTGGAGGCGGCCCAAGAGACCCAGTACTTC
v_gene: TRBV6-1
j_gene: TRBJ2-5
abundance: .
d_gene: .

CDR3aa: CASSELRGPSNQPQHF
CDR3nt: TGTGCCAGCAGTGAACTCAGGGGACCCTCCAATCAGCCCCAGCATTTT
v_gene: TRBV6-1
j_gene: TRBJ1-5
abundance: .
d_gene: .

CDR3aa: CASSLQGSGYTF
CDR3nt: TGTGCCAGCAGTTTACAGGGAAGCGGCTACACCTTC
v_gene: TRBV27
j_gene: TRBJ1-2
abundance: .
d_gene: .

CDR3aa: CASSVDGQGDGYTF
CDR3nt: TGTGCCAGCAGCGTAGACGGACAGGGTGATGGCTACACCTTC
v_gene: TRBV9
j_gene: TRBJ1-2
abundance: .
d_gene: TRBD1

CDR3aa: CASSLAQSQDTQYF
CDR3nt: TGTGCCAGCAGCTTAGCGCAGTCTCAAGATACGCAGTATTTT
v_gene: TRBV7-6
j_gene: TRBJ2-3
abundance: .
d_gene: .

CDR3aa: CASSLDRRDLATGELFF
CDR3nt: TGCGCCAGCAGCTTGGATCGTAGGGACCTGGCAACCGGGGAGCTGTTTTTT
v_gene: TRBV5-1
j_gene: TRBJ2-2
abundance: .
d_gene: .

CDR3aa: CASSIFLSYEQYF
CDR3nt: TGTGCCAGTAGTATATTCCTCTCCTACGAGCAGTACTTC
v_gene: TRBV19
j_gene: TRBJ2-7
abundance: once
d_gene: .

CDR3aa: CAASGYEQYF
CDR3nt: TGTGCCGCTTCGGGATACGAGCAGTACTTC
v_gene: TRBV30
j_gene: TRBJ2-7
abundance: .
d_gene: .

CDR3aa: CASSIGTASNQPQHF
CDR3nt: TGTGCCAGTAGTATAGGGACAGCAAGCAATCAGCCCCAGCATTTT
v_gene: TRBV19
j_gene: TRBJ1-5
abundance: .
d_gene: .

CDR3aa: CASADRVYYEQYF
CDR3nt: TGCGCCAGCGCCGACAGGGTATACTACGAGCAGTACTTC
v_gene: TRBV4-1
j_gene: TRBJ2-7
abundance: .
d_gene: TRBD1

CDR3aa: CASSHEGGNTEAFF
CDR3nt: TGCGCCAGCAGCCATGAGGGCGGGAACACTGAAGCTTTCTTT
v_gene: TRBV4-1
j_gene: TRBJ1-1
abundance: once
d_gene: .

CDR3aa: CAGRTGMSYEQYF
CDR3nt: TGTGCCGGGAGGACAGGAATGTCCTACGAGCAGTACTTC
v_gene: TRBV2
j_gene: TRBJ2-7
abundance: .
d_gene: .

CDR3aa: CASGLSYSYEQYF
CDR3nt: TGTGCCAGCGGTCTGTCTTACTCCTACGAGCAGTACTTC
v_gene: TRBV6-5
j_gene: TRBJ2-7
abundance: .
d_gene: .

CDR3aa: CASSLLGTAEAFF
CDR3nt: TGTGCCAGCAGCTTACTCGGGACAGCTGAAGCTTTCTTT
v_gene: TRBV7-9
j_gene: TRBJ1-1
abundance: once
d_gene: TRBD1

CDR3aa: CASSPGGGTYNEQFF
CDR3nt: TGTGCCAGCAGCCCCGGGGGGGGTACCTACAATGAGCAGTTCTTC
v_gene: TRBV11-3
j_gene: TRBJ2-1
abundance: .
d_gene: TRBD2

CDR3aa: CASSQEAAALTYEQYF
CDR3nt: TGCGCCAGCAGCCAAGAAGCCGCAGCTCTCACCTACGAGCAGTACTTC
v_gene: TRBV4-3
j_gene: TRBJ2-7
abundance: .
d_gene: .

CDR3aa: CASSDLSDPYEQYF
CDR3nt: TGCGCCAGCAGTGATTTGTCCGACCCCTACGAGCAGTACTTC
v_gene: TRBV10-2
j_gene: TRBJ2-7
abundance: .
d_gene: .

CDR3aa: CASSLAGGPGNEQFF
CDR3nt: TGTGCCAGCAGCTTAGCGGGAGGGCCGGGCAATGAGCAGTTCTTC
v_gene: TRBV27
j_gene: TRBJ2-1
abundance: .
d_gene: TRBD2

CDR3aa: CASSMDNLNYGYTF
CDR3nt: TGTGCCAGCAGTATGGACAACCTTAACTATGGCTACACCTTC
v_gene: TRBV27
j_gene: TRBJ1-2
abundance: few
d_gene: .

CDR3aa: CASSNDWGGELFF
CDR3nt: TGTGCCAGCAGCAACGACTGGGGCGGGGAGCTGTTTTTT
v_gene: TRBV7-6
j_gene: TRBJ2-2
abundance: .
d_gene: .

CDR3aa: CASSLGNGPQHF
CDR3nt: TGTGCCAGCAGCTTAGGGAACGGGCCCCAGCATTTT
v_gene: TRBV7-9
j_gene: TRBJ1-5
abundance: .
d_gene: .

CDR3aa: CASSLVFGQGPTYEQYF
CDR3nt: TGTGCCAGCAGCTTAGTCTTCGGACAGGGTCCTACCTACGAGCAGTACTTC
v_gene: TRBV7-2
j_gene: TRBJ2-7
abundance: .
d_gene: TRBD1

CDR3aa: CATSMGGQSDEQYF
CDR3nt: TGTGCCACCAGCATGGGGGGGCAGTCCGACGAGCAGTACTTC
v_gene: TRBV15
j_gene: TRBJ2-7
abundance: .
d_gene: .

CDR3aa: CASSLFLAAYNEQFF
CDR3nt: TGTGCCAGCAGCTTATTCTTGGCAGCCTACAATGAGCAGTTCTTC
v_gene: TRBV7-2
j_gene: TRBJ2-1
abundance: .
d_gene: .

CDR3aa: CASSHLQGVAYEQYF
CDR3nt: TGTGCCAGCAGCCATCTACAGGGCGTAGCCTACGAGCAGTACTTC
v_gene: TRBV14
j_gene: TRBJ2-7
abundance: .
d_gene: .